The 9 T cell receptor beta chains presented below share a single source sample, sequenced in a study of blood T cell repertoires in COVID-19. Some clones are missing from TCRdb's copy, which holds only in-frame ones; the method was immunoSEQ multiplex PCR. The sample holds around 100,000 clones, approximately 70% seen once. Material: peripheral blood. Receptors were obtained from a man older than 75 with acute or convalescent COVID-19.

V and J are TRBV11-2 and TRBJ2-7; 7 positions match TRBD2. With 4 bases clipped from V and 2 bases from J, the junction kept 2 bases outside the gene matches. The CDR3 extends over 13 amino acids. In germline, CDR1 is SGHAT, CDR2 FQNNGV. The CDR3 coding sequence is TGTGCCAGCAGCTCTAGCGGACCCTACGAGCAGTACTTC. It translates to CASSSSGPYEQYF.

CDR3 DNA: TGCGCCAGCAGCCCCGGGACAGGAGGTGCAGATACGCAGTATTTT. This encodes CASSPGTGGADTQYF. This sequence joins TRBV5-1 and TRBJ2-3; TRBD1 agrees at 8 bases. From germline, CDR1 is SGHRS and CDR2 YFSETQ. The CDR3 has 15 amino acids. Losses at the gene ends were 4 bases for V and 4 bases for J; bases not matched to a gene: 8.

About this clone itself: Other DNA sequences in this sample translate to the same CDR3. The chain is built from TRBV28 and TRBJ2-3; D is unclear. The CDR3 runs 14 residues. Trimming pared 3 bases from V and 1 base from J, leaving 8 bases between. CDR1 is MDHEN, CDR2 SYDVKM, per germline. CDR3 region: CASSFLAGTDTQYF. CDR3 DNA: TGTGCCAGCAGTTTCTTGGCGGGCACAGATACGCAGTATTTT.

This chain connects TRBV28 to TRBJ1-5; D is undetermined. V was clipped by 6 bases and J by 0 bases, with 12 bases between them. Germline V gives CDR1 MDHEN, CDR2 SYDVKM. There are 15 residues in the CDR3. The CDR3 here is CASSSGGNSNQPQHF. Written as DNA, the CDR3 is TGTGCCAGCAGCTCCGGAGGTAATAGCAATCAGCCCCAGCATTTT. Full variable domain (outside the CDR3, taken from reference TRBV28 and TRBJ1-5): DVKVTQSSRYLVKRTGEKVFLECVQDMDHENMFWYRQDPGLGLRLIYFSYDVKMKEKGDIPEGYSVSREKKERFSLILESASTNQTSMYLCASSSGGNSNQPQHFGDGTRLSIL.

The rearrangement uses TRBV6-5 and TRBJ1-1; D is unclear. CDR1 MNHEY and CDR2 SVGAGI come from the germline V gene. The CDR3 loop spans 13 amino acids. Deletions cut 6 bases from V and 1 base from J, with 9 bases between. Here the CDR3 DNA reads TGTGCCAGCAGGGGCCGGGGGAACACTGAAGCTTTCTTT. This sequence encodes CASRGRGNTEAFF.

The table lists this clone with a count of one. This chain uses TRBV3-1 (or the pseudogene TRBV3-2) with TRBJ2-5; D uncertain. This CDR3 is 12 amino acids long. V dropped 7 bases and J dropped 1 base, with 7 bases sitting between them. Germline CDR1 is LGHDT and CDR2 is YNNKEL (reference sequence). The CDR3 sequence: CASKSFQETQYF. CDR3 nucleotide sequence: TGTGCCAGCAAGAGTTTCCAAGAGACCCAGTACTTC.

This sequence joins TRBV18 and TRBJ2-5; maybe TRBD2 (5 bases). Trimming cost V 6 bases and J 5 bases, with 13 bases left between them. The CDR3 has 13 amino acids. CDR1 and CDR2 (germline): KGHSH, LQKENI. CDR3 region: CASSPEGWETQYF. Written as DNA, the CDR3 is TGTGCCAGCTCCCCCGAGGGTTGGGAGACCCAGTACTTC.

The table lists this clone with a count of one. The chain recombines TRBV30 with TRBJ1-1, with 9 nucleotides matching TRBD1. CDR3 length: 13 amino acids. V shed 3 bases, J shed 3 bases, and the junction held 2 bases outside the gene matches. In germline, CDR1 is GTSNPN, CDR2 SVGIG (reference sequence). Here the CDR3 reads CAWRDRGDTEAFF. The DNA for the CDR3 is TGTGCCTGGAGGGACAGGGGAGACACTGAAGCTTTCTTT.

The chain is built from TRBV3-1 (or the pseudogene TRBV3-2) and TRBJ2-2; D is perhaps TRBD2 (5 bases). V was clipped by 5 bases and J by 4 bases, with 14 bases between them. Looked up from germline, CDR1 is LGHDT and CDR2 is YNNKEL (reference sequence). This CDR3 comprises 15 residues. DNA for the CDR3: TGTGCCAGCAGCACCCACCGACGGGGCACCGGGGAGCTGTTTTTT. Protein product: CASSTHRRGTGELFF.